This T cell receptor beta chain derives from a study of T cell responses to AZD1222 COVID-19 vaccine. The wider study: Pooled together were second doses at about 4 or about 12 weeks.

With respect to this clone: No antigen is known for it.

Assay used: immunoSEQ multiplex PCR; TCRdb lists only in-frame clones, some missing. The table includes 140,000 to 150,000 clones, under 95% detected once. Study-wide results and caveats: Across spike, vaccine-associated CD4 TCRs were found, dominant at 160-218 and 743-854. In a largely white British group with more females than males, clonal diversity was possibly underestimated. Only six people who got AZD1222 tested seropositive at baseline.

V shed 2 bases and J 6 bases; nucleotides not matched to a gene: 17. This CDR3 contains 18 residues. Germline lookup yields CDR1 LGHNT and CDR2 FRNRAP. The sequence was obtained from an adult in good health. J is TRBJ2-7 and V is TRBV12-5, with TRBD2 identical over 9 bases. The sequencing used peripheral blood, collected on day 0 of AZD1222 vaccination. CDR3 region: CASGLRVAGAPRGFEQYF. In nucleotides, the CDR3 is TGTGCTAGTGGTTTGAGGGTAGCGGGAGCTCCTCGCGGTTTCGAGCAGTACTTC.